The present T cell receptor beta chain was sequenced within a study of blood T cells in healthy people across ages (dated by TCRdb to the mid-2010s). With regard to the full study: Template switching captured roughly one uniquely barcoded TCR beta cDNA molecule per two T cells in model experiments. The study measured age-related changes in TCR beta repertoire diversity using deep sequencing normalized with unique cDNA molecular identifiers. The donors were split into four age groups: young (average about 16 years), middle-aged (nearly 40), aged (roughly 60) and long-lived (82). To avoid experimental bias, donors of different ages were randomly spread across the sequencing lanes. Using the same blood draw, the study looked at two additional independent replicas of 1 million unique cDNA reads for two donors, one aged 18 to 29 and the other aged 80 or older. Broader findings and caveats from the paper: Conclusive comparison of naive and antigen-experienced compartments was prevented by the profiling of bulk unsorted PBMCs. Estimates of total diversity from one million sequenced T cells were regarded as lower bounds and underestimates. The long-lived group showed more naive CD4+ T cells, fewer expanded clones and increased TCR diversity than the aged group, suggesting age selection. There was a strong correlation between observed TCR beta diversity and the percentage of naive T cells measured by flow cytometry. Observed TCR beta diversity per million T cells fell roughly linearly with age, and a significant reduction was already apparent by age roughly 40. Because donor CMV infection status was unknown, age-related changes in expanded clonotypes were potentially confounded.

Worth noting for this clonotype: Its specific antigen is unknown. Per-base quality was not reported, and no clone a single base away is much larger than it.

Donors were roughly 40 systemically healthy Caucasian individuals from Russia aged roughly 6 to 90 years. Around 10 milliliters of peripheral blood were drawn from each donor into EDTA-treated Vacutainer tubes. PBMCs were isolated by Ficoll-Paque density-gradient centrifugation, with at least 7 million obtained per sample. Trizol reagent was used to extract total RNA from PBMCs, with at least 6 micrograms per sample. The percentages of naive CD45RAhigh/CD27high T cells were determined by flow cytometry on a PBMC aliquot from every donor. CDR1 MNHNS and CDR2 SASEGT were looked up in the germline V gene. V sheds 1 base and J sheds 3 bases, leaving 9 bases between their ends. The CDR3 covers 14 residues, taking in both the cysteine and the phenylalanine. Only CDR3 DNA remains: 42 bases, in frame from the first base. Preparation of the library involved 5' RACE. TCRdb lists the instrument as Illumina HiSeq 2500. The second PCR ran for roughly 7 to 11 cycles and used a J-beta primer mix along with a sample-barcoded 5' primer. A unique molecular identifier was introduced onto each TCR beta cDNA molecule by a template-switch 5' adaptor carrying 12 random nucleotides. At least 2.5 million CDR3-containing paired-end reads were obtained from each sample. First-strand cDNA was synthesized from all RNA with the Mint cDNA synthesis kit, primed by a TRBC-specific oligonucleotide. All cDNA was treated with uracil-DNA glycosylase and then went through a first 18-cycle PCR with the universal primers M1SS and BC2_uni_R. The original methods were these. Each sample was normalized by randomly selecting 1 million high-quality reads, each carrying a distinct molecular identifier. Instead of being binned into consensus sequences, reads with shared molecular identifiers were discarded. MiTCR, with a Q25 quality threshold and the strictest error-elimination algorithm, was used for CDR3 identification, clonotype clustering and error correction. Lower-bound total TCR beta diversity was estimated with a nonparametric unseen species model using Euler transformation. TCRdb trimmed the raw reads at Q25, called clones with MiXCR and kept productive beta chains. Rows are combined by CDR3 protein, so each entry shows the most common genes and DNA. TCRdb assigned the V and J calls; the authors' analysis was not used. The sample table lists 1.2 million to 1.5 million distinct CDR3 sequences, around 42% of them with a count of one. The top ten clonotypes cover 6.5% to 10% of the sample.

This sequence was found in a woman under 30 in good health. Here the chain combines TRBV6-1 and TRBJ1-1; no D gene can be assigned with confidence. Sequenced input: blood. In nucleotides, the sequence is TGTGCCAGCAGTGAAGGGTTTTGGGACACTGAAGCTTTCTTT. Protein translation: CASSEGFWDTEAFF.